This T cell receptor (beta chain) derives from a study of CD8 T cells in Susac syndrome. Broader study findings: The TCR sequencing and HLA analysis in the study involved a relatively small number of individuals, as the study acknowledged.

A quantity of roughly 0.5 to 1 ug RNA underwent reverse transcription using random hexamers. One entry per CDR3 protein results from TCRdb running MiXCR on the immunoSEQ multiplex PCR reads. There are 100,000 to 150,000 distinct CDR3 sequences in the sample; 90% to 95% occur only once, and 0.065% to 0.1% lies in the top ten. The V end lost 0 bases, the J end lost 4 bases, and 4 bases lay between the germline ends. Germline V CDR1 and CDR2: MNHEY, SMNVEV (reference sequence). This CDR3 has 13 residues. Remarks on this clonotype: The antigen remains unidentified.

The sequenced target, TCR beta, came from blood CD8+ and CD4+ T cells. The TCR originated in a human donor in good health. This rearrangement joins TRBV27 to TRBJ2-1; D gene unclear. Material: CD4+ T cells from PBMCs. As DNA, the CDR3 is TGTGCCAGCAGTTTATCGCAGTACAATGAGCAGTTCTTC. As protein: CASSLSQYNEQFF.